The 29 T cell receptor beta chains below come from one sample, sequenced in a study of identical twins (TCRdb year 2016). The method was 5' RACE. Sequencing was carried out with an Illumina HiSeq 2000. The public reads were reprocessed in TCRdb via fastp at Q25 and MiXCR, keeping in-frame beta chains. Records with the same CDR3 protein are collapsed into one entry carrying the most frequent genes and DNA. For this sample there are hundreds of thousands of distinct CDR3 sequences; 5.5% to 7.5% appear just once. 1.5% to 2% of the sample is in the top ten clones. Sequencing input: naive T cells sorted from blood. This sample's cell subset or site label indicates: cells isolated with a human naive T-cell isolation kit. These receptors were collected from a man between 18 and 29 years old in good health.

This clonotype has ten or more counts. This chain joins TRBV12-3 or TRBV12-4 and TRBJ1-3; the D gene is possibly TRBD1 (6 bases). This CDR3 region has 17 residues. The V end was cut by 6 bases, the J end by 0 bases, with 18 bases between. The CDR3 DNA follows: TGTGCCAGCAGCCATACAGTCACAGGGAGCTCTGGAAACACCATATATTTT. Amino acids: CASSHTVTGSSGNTIYF.

This clonotype was detected a few times. CDR3 coding DNA: TGTGCCAGCACCTCGAGGGGGGCGGGGGACGGCTACACCTTC. Its protein is CASTSRGAGDGYTF. The chain is built from TRBV12-3 or TRBV12-4 and TRBJ1-2, with D possibly being TRBD1 (6 bases). Trimming shortened V by 7 bases and J by 8 bases, and 20 bases separated the two germline ends. This CDR3 region has 14 residues.

The chain employs TRBV18 and TRBJ2-1; TRBD2 aligns across 11 bases. V shed 5 bases and J 0 bases; nucleotides not matched to a gene: 6. Germline loops: CDR1 KGHSH, CDR2 LQKENI. The CDR3 has 17 residues. CDR3 region: CASSTLAGGLSYNEQFF. The CDR3 DNA reads as TGTGCCAGCTCAACATTAGCGGGAGGGCTCTCCTACAATGAGCAGTTCTTC. Using reference TRBV18 and TRBJ2-1 for the parts outside the CDR3, the full variable domain is NAGVMQNPRHLVRRRGQEARLRCSPMKGHSHVYWYRQLPEEGLKFMVYLQKENIIDESGMPKERFSAEFPKEGPSILRIQQVVRGDSAAYFCASSTLAGGLSYNEQFFGPGTRLTVL.

The chain couples TRBV5-1 to TRBJ2-3; no definite D call. The V and J ends lost 4 bases and 4 bases respectively, with 10 bases between them. The CDR3 totals 13 residues. Germline values: CDR1 SGHRS, CDR2 YFSETQ. The CDR3 sequence is CASSTDTPDTQYF. The CDR3 DNA reads TGCGCCAGCAGCACTGACACACCAGATACGCAGTATTTT.

This clonotype was recorded at least ten times. The rearrangement links TRBV14 to TRBJ1-1; D is uncertain. The V gene lost 0 bases and the J gene lost 3 bases, with 8 bases spanning the gap. The germline V gene has CDR1 SGHDN and CDR2 FVKESK. The CDR3 sequence is 14 residues long. CDR3 in DNA: TGTGCCAGCAGCCAAGAAGGGCGATACACTGAAGCTTTCTTT. Encoded protein: CASSQEGRYTEAFF. The full variable domain, completed using reference TRBV14 and TRBJ1-1, is EAGVTQFPSHSVIEKGQTVTLRCDPISGHDNLYWYRRVMGKEIKFLLHFVKESKQDESGMPNNRFLAERTGGTYSTLKVQPAELEDSGVYFCASSQEGRYTEAFFGQGTRLTVV.

In its sample, this clonotype was seen many times. The DNA of the CDR3 is TGTGCCAGCAGTTTAGCCCCGGGGGTCCCCTACAATGAGCAGTTCTTC. It codes for CASSLAPGVPYNEQFF. The V gene is TRBV12-3 or TRBV12-4, the J gene TRBJ2-1; maybe TRBD2 (6 bases). V dropped 0 bases and J dropped 2 bases, with 11 bases sitting between them. CDR3 length: 16 residues.

The chain links TRBV29-1 to TRBJ2-5, with a weak D call TRBD1 (6 bases). Trimming pared 7 bases from V and 4 bases from J, leaving 22 bases between. CDR3 length equals 15 residues. Germline CDR1 SQVTM, CDR2 ANQGSEA. The CDR3 nucleotides read TGCAGCGCCTCAAGGGGGAGCGAGAGTGGAGAGACCCAGTACTTC. The encoded protein is CSASRGSESGETQYF.

This clonotype showed up many times. The V gene is TRBV6-5, the J gene TRBJ1-5; D gene uncertain. The V end lost 3 bases, the J end lost 2 bases, and 5 bases lay between the germline ends. This CDR3 is 13 amino acids long. Germline lookup yields CDR1 MNHEY and CDR2 SVGAGI. In nucleotides, the CDR3 is TGTGCCAGCAGTTATGTGGGCAATCAGCCCCAGCATTTT. Translating gives CASSYVGNQPQHF.

This clonotype came up many times. The J gene is TRBJ2-2, the V gene TRBV15; D not certain. Trimming took off 0 bases at V and 6 bases at J, with 11 bases between the two ends. The germline V gene encodes CDR1 LNHNV and CDR2 YYDKDF (reference sequence). The CDR3 is 15 residues long. CDR3 sequence: CATSRDERFAGELFF. The CDR3 coding sequence is TGTGCCACCAGCAGAGATGAACGGTTTGCCGGGGAGCTGTTTTTT.

This clonotype was counted ten times or more. The chain uses TRBV27 and TRBJ2-7; 12 bases are a match to TRBD2. V lost 7 bases to trimming and J lost 3 bases; unmatched junction nucleotides: 7. Germline V gives CDR1 MNHEY, CDR2 SMNVEV (reference sequence). The CDR3 has 15 residues. The CDR3 nucleotides are TGTGCCAGCATGGAACGACTAGCGGGAGACTACGAGCAGTACGTC. Translating it yields CASMERLAGDYEQYV.

This clonotype was detected ten times or more. The junction departs from germline at one end; a sequencing error may be responsible. The rearrangement uses TRBV6-2 or TRBV6-3 and TRBJ1-2, with TRBD1 as a possible D gene (5 bases). The CDR3 has 11 residues. The germline gives CDR1 MNHEY, CDR2 SVGEGT. CDR3 nucleotides: TGTGCCAGCAGAACAGGACCCAGCGTCGCCTTC. Amino acids: CASRTGPSVAF.

This clonotype showed up many times. V is TRBV2 and J is TRBJ2-1, with 14 bases that match TRBD2. This CDR3 is 14 amino acids long. Germline-derived CDR1 and CDR2 are SNHLY and FYNNEI. V gave up 7 bases and J gave up 8 bases; unmatched junction bases: 4. In DNA form, the CDR3 reads TGTGCCAGCACCGGGACTAGCGGGAGTGATGAGCAGTTCTTC. It codes for CASTGTSGSDEQFF.

This clonotype was counted many times. The rearrangement links TRBV4-3 to TRBJ2-4; 9 bases align to TRBD1. Germline V gene data show CDR1 as LGHNA and CDR2 as YSLEER. V shed 0 bases and J 8 bases; nucleotides not matched to a gene: 8. The CDR3 consists of 16 residues. CDR3 sequence (DNA): TGCGCCAGCAGCCAAGAACCCACAGGGGGCTGGGACATTCAGTACTTC. Its translation is CASSQEPTGGWDIQYF.

The chain links TRBV3-1 to TRBJ2-7; D unclear. Germline V lookup: CDR1 LGHDT, CDR2 YNNKEL (reference sequence). The CDR3 covers 13 residues. Trimming took off 6 bases at V and 6 bases at J, with 15 bases between the two ends. The CDR3 sequence is CASSYGSVGEQYF. The CDR3 region has the DNA TGTGCCAGCAGTTACGGGTCTGTGGGCGAGCAGTACTTC.

This sequence joins TRBV7-2 and TRBJ2-7; TRBD1 aligns across 7 bases. Germline lookup yields CDR1 SGHTA and CDR2 FQGNSA. Unmatched junction bases numbered 6, after V lost 4 bases and J lost 3 bases. The CDR3 loop spans 14 amino acids. CDR3 residues: CASSSTGKVYEQYF. DNA of the CDR3: TGTGCCAGCAGCTCGACAGGGAAGGTCTACGAGCAGTACTTC.

This clonotype was seen a handful of times. V is TRBV7-8 and J is TRBJ2-7, with 7 bases matching TRBD2. The CDR3 is 16 amino acids. V was clipped by 4 bases and J by 5 bases; unmatched bases: 14. Germline CDR1 and CDR2: SGHVS and FQNEAQ. The CDR3 reads CASSSGRTRGRHEQYF. CDR3 in DNA: TGTGCCAGCAGCTCCGGAAGGACTAGGGGACGTCACGAGCAGTACTTC.

This clonotype turned up a few times. The rearrangement joins TRBV2 to TRBJ2-4; D call uncertain. Trimming stripped 8 bases from V and 8 bases from J, with 16 bases between. Germline CDR1 is SNHLY and CDR2 is FYNNEI. This CDR3 region has 13 residues. In nucleotides, the CDR3 is TGTGCCAGCTGCCGGGTCCCGCGAGACATTCAGTACTTC. It yields the protein CASCRVPRDIQYF.

V gene TRBV21-1 combines with J gene TRBJ2-1; TRBD1 was called by the table and not checked on the DNA. TRBV21-1 is a pseudogene. CDR3 length: 17 residues. The CDR3 nucleotides read TGTGCCAGCAGCTCCATAGGGGCGGCAAAATTCTACAATGAGCAGTTCTTC. Translated: CASSSIGAAKFYNEQFF.

This clonotype was found many times. The V call is TRBV7-2, the J call TRBJ2-7, with 8 bases matching TRBD1. From germline, CDR1 is SGHTA and CDR2 FQGNSA. The ends lost 5 bases at V and 3 bases at J; junction bases unmatched: 6. The CDR3 length is 14 residues. CDR3 in DNA: TGTGCCAGCAGCCACGGGACAGGAAACTACGAGCAGTACTTC. Its protein is CASSHGTGNYEQYF.

The chain carries TRBV6-1 and TRBJ2-7, with a tentative D call TRBD1 (6 bases). The CDR3 runs 13 residues. Trimming left V 10 bases short and J 4 bases short, with 17 bases between. In germline, CDR1 is MNHNS, CDR2 SASEGT. CDR3 bases: TGTGCCACCCGGGACACAGGGACATACGAGCAGTACTTC. It yields the protein CATRDTGTYEQYF.

This clonotype was picked up a small number of times. The gene calls are TRBV7-9 and TRBJ1-4; 9 nucleotides agree with TRBD1. This CDR3 is 14 amino acids long. Germline CDR1 reads SEHNR; CDR2 reads FQNEAQ (reference sequence). V was clipped by 3 bases and J by 6 bases; unmatched bases: 2. The CDR3 reads CASSFRTGDEKLFF. Written as DNA, the CDR3 is TGTGCCAGCAGCTTTAGGACAGGGGATGAAAAACTGTTTTTT.

This clonotype has ten or more counts. The rearrangement links TRBV20-1 to TRBJ2-1, with 8 bases that match TRBD2. The CDR3 is 16 residues long. The V gene's germline CDR1 is DFQATT and CDR2 SNEGSKA (reference sequence). V lost 3 bases and J lost 3; bases outside the gene matches: 10. The CDR3 nucleotides are TGCAGTGCTAGCCCTCTCACTAGCGGACACTACAATGAGCAGTTCTTC. Translation: CSASPLTSGHYNEQFF.

V gene TRBV19 combines with J gene TRBJ2-3; D ambiguous. The V and J ends lost 1 base and 0 bases respectively, with 8 bases between them. The CDR3 has 15 amino acids. Per germline, CDR1 LNHDA and CDR2 SQIVND (reference sequence). CDR3 nucleotide sequence: TGTGCCAGTAGTATAGGTCAGCCTAGCACAGATACGCAGTATTTT. Translation gives CASSIGQPSTDTQYF.

This chain joins TRBV30 and TRBJ2-1, with 10 bases lining up with TRBD2. CDR1 and CDR2 from the germline V gene are GTSNPN and SVGIG (reference sequence). The CDR3 covers 18 residues. Losses at the gene ends were 3 bases for V and 2 bases for J; bases not matched to a gene: 13. For the CDR3, the DNA is TGTGCCTGGAGGTCGCGTCTAGCGGGAGACCCGACCTACAATGAGCAGTTCTTC. Translation gives CAWRSRLAGDPTYNEQFF. Full variable domain (rest looked up from reference TRBV30 and TRBJ2-1): SQTIHQWPATLVQPVGSPLSLECTVEGTSNPNLYWYRQAAGRGLQLLFYSVGIGQISSEVPQNLSASRPQDRQFILSSKKLLLSDSGFYLCAWRSRLAGDPTYNEQFFGPGTRLTVL.

CDR3 sequence: CASRRRGLSTDTQYF. CDR3 DNA: TGTGCCAGCAGGCGCAGGGGCCTTAGCACAGATACGCAGTATTTT. The chain joins TRBV14 to TRBJ2-3; D perhaps matches TRBD1 (6 bases). The V and J ends lost 6 bases and 0 bases respectively, with 13 bases between them. The length of the CDR3 is 15 residues. The germline CDR1 and CDR2 sequences are SGHDN and FVKESK. Full variable domain (missing parts from reference TRBV14 and TRBJ2-3): EAGVTQFPSHSVIEKGQTVTLRCDPISGHDNLYWYRRVMGKEIKFLLHFVKESKQDESGMPNNRFLAERTGGTYSTLKVQPAELEDSGVYFCASRRRGLSTDTQYFGPGTRLTVL.

This clonotype has only a few counts. J is TRBJ1-1 and V is TRBV7-9, with D hard to call. Trimming took 3 bases from V and 1 from J, leaving 9 bases between them. There are 14 residues in the CDR3. Germline lookup yields CDR1 SEHNR and CDR2 FQNEAQ (reference sequence). For the CDR3, the DNA is TGTGCCAGCAGCTTCCCCAGCTGGAACACTGAAGCTTTCTTT. It translates to CASSFPSWNTEAFF.

The chain links TRBV20-1 to TRBJ2-3, with 7 nucleotides matching TRBD2. CDR3 length: 14 residues. The germline gives CDR1 DFQATT, CDR2 SNEGSKA (reference sequence). Germline trimming cut 6 bases from V and 1 base from J; bases unmatched to any gene: 7. Written as DNA, the CDR3 is TGCAGTGCAGAAGCGGGATTGGGCACAGATACGCAGTATTTT. Its translation is CSAEAGLGTDTQYF.

The V gene is TRBV29-1, the J gene TRBJ2-2, with 8 bases that match TRBD1. The J segment lost 7 bases and the V segment lost 6 bases, leaving 7 bases of the junction unmatched. CDR3 size: 13 residues. The germline V gene encodes CDR1 SQVTM and CDR2 ANQGSEA. The CDR3 here is CSVLTGAGGELFF. Written as DNA, the CDR3 is TGCAGCGTCTTGACAGGGGCGGGCGGGGAGCTGTTTTTT.

This clonotype showed up just a few times. This chain links TRBV12-3 or TRBV12-4 with TRBJ2-5; D might be TRBD2 (5 bases). This CDR3 is built from 14 residues. V lost 5 bases, J lost 5 bases, and 15 bases lay in between. CDR3 loop: CASSTDSSTETQYF. The CDR3 DNA reads as TGTGCCAGCAGTACGGACTCCTCGACGGAGACCCAGTACTTC.